The rows below give T cell receptor beta chains drawn from one sample of a study of tumor and adjacent non-tumor tissue in lung cancer. TCRdb redid the calling of the multiplex PCR reads with MiXCR, one entry per CDR3 protein. Among 40,000 to 45,000 distinct CDR3 sequences listed, roughly two thirds were seen once. The sequencing input was distant non-tumor lung tissue. These receptors originate from a woman aged 40 to 50 with non-small cell lung cancer. CDR3s include the opening cysteine and the closing phenylalanine or tryptophan. The D gene is left open where the match is weak. Expanded clones get a size class; other rows say once, few or many, or leave the size out.

clone size,J gene,V gene,D gene,CDR3 protein,CDR3 DNA
.,TRBJ2-3,TRBV11-3,.,CVSSLRTRGSIDTQYF,TGTGTCAGCAGCCTTCGAACAAGGGGAAGTATAGATACGCAGTATTTT
.,TRBJ2-1,TRBV11-1,.,CAIGLHREWYQFF,TGTGCCATCGGCTTACACAGGGAATGGTATCAGTTCTTT
.,TRBJ1-1,TRBV6-5,.,CTSSSLGRDTEAFF,TGTACCAGTAGCAGCCTGGGACGGGATACTGAAGCTTTCTTT
.,TRBJ2-1,TRBV30,TRBD2,CAWEGMNNGQFF,TGTGCATGGGAGGGAATGAACAATGGGCAGTTCTTC
.,TRBJ2-1,TRBV4-2,TRBD1,CTSSLADRGNEQFF,TGTACCAGCAGCCTGGCAGACAGGGGCAATGAGCAGTTCTTC
.,TRBJ2-1,TRBV10-2,.,CASRERGGSNEQLF,TGCGCCAGCAGAGAGAGGGGAGGTTCCAATGAGCAGCTCTTC
many,TRBJ2-7,TRBV7-8,.,CASSLSPRSSYEQYF,TGTGCCAGCAGCTTATCCCCCCGCAGTTCCTACGAGCAGTACTTC
medium-sized,TRBJ1-3,TRBV11-2,.,CASSWGSGNTIYF,TGTGCCAGCAGCTGGGGCTCTGGAAACACCATATATTTT
.,TRBJ2-1,TRBV9,TRBD2,CVSSQSGGAEQFF,TGTGTCAGTTCACAAAGCGGGGGGGCAGAGCAGTTCTTC
.,TRBJ1-6,TRBV7-8,.,CASSLSGGVTALYSHLHF,TGTGCCAGCAGCTTGAGCGGCGGGGTCACAGCCTTGTATTCACACCTCCACTTT
.,TRBJ2-7,TRBV7-2,TRBD2,CASSSHSTSGGACQYF,TGTGCCAGTAGCTCGCACTCGACTAGCGGGGGGGCCTGCCAGTACTTC
.,TRBJ2-1,TRBV28,TRBD2,CASSFTTSGSFYNEQFF,TGTGCCAGCAGTTTTACGACTAGCGGGAGCTTCTACAATGAGCAGTTCTTC
.,TRBJ2-7,TRBV29-1,.,CSVAERTYEQYF,TGCAGCGTGGCGGAGAGGACGTACGAGCAGTACTTC
medium-sized,TRBJ1-4,TRBV6-1,.,CASRQGRATNEKLFF,TGTGCCAGCAGACAAGGACGGGCAACTAATGAAAAACTGTTTTTT
.,TRBJ2-7,TRBV11-3,.,CASTRSRGGEQYF,TGTGCCAGCACCCGTTCGCGGGGAGGAGAGCAGTACTTC
.,TRBJ2-6,TRBV11-1,.,CASRLGSVEVNVLTF,TGTGCCAGCAGACTAGGGTCAGTTGAGGTCAACGTCCTGACTTTC
.,TRBJ2-1,TRBV30,.,CAWCGDYNEQFF,TGTGCCTGGTGTGGAGATTACAATGAGCAGTTCTTC
.,TRBJ2-7,TRBV5-6,TRBD1,CASAVQGFSYKQYF,TGTGCCAGCGCGGTACAGGGGTTCTCCTACAAACAGTACTTC
.,TRBJ2-3,TRBV14,.,CARSMTGEPDTQYF,TGTGCCAGAAGCATGACGGGGGAGCCAGATACGCAGTATTTT
.,TRBJ2-3,TRBV11-3,TRBD1,CASSPRTGERIDTQYF,TGTGCCAGCAGCCCTCGAACAGGGGAGAGGATAGATACGCAGTATTTT
many,TRBJ2-7,TRBV20-1,TRBD1,CSARTWGTGSFEQYF,TGCAGTGCTCGTACCTGGGGGACAGGGTCTTTCGAGCAGTACTTC
.,TRBJ2-1,TRBV5-6,TRBD2,CASSALAGTEQFF,TGTGCCAGCAGCGCGTTAGCGGGGACCGAACAGTTCTTC